These T cell receptor beta chains were read from a single sample in a study of tumor-infiltrating lymphocytes in primary liver carcinoma. TCRdb re-analysed the multiplex PCR reads in MiXCR, keeping a single row per CDR3 protein. This repertoire shows 300,000 to 350,000 distinct CDR3 sequences, almost 65% found once; its top ten account for 6.5%. Material: peripheral blood. The receptor set was obtained from a man aged 35-49 years with primary liver carcinoma and hepatitis B virus infection. Both conserved end residues are part of each CDR3. A D gene is named only where the DNA matches it firmly. Clone size is shown for a subset of rows, as once, few, many or a class of expanded clone.

CDR3 protein,CDR3 DNA,D gene,J gene,V gene,clone size
CASSQGRGQRYEQYF,TGCGCCAGCAGCCAAGGGCGAGGGCAGCGCTACGAGCAGTACTTC,.,TRBJ2-7,TRBV4-1,many
CASSLVRGRGNEQFF,TGTGCCAGCAGCTTAGTAAGAGGGCGAGGGAATGAGCAGTTCTTC,.,TRBJ2-1,TRBV11-2,once
CASTRTGELFF,TGTGCCAGCACCCGCACCGGGGAGCTGTTTTTT,.,TRBJ2-2,TRBV12-3/TRBV12-4,many
CASSQDLGNRGHSGSTKYF,TGCGCCAGCAGCCAAGACTTGGGGAACAGGGGACATAGCGGGAGTACGAAGTATTTT,TRBD2,TRBJ2-3,TRBV4-1,once
CTSSGTGAAKNIQYF,TGTACCAGCAGTGGGACAGGGGCGGCCAAAAACATTCAGTATTTC,TRBD1,TRBJ2-4,TRBV6-6,.
CAISQVRVGTGELFF,TGTGCCATCAGCCAAGTCAGGGTTGGCACCGGGGAGCTGTTTTTT,.,TRBJ2-2,TRBV14,once
CASSNGPDQETQYF,TGTGCCAGCAGCAACGGACCCGACCAAGAGACCCAGTACTTC,.,TRBJ2-5,TRBV13,.
CASRAGTGSSYEQYF,TGCGCCAGCAGAGCCGGGACAGGGAGCTCCTACGAGCAGTACTTC,TRBD1,TRBJ2-7,TRBV5-1,few
CASSQTVQETQYF,TGTGCCAGCAGTCAGACAGTACAAGAGACCCAGTACTTC,.,TRBJ2-5,TRBV6-6,.
CAISNGGRTDTQYF,TGTGCCATCAGTAATGGGGGGCGCACAGATACGCAGTATTTT,.,TRBJ2-3,TRBV10-3,.
CASSLGTAFNERFF,TGTGCCAGCAGCTTGGGGACAGCCTTCAATGAGCGGTTCTTC,TRBD1,TRBJ2-1,TRBV11-2,.
CASSFFGAANTEAFF,TGTGCCAGCAGCTTTTTTGGGGCAGCGAACACTGAAGCTTTCTTT,.,TRBJ1-1,TRBV11-1,.
CASGGHEQFF,TGTGCCAGCGGGGGACATGAGCAGTTCTTC,.,TRBJ2-1,TRBV6-2/TRBV6-3,many
CASSPDGSTDTQYF,TGTGCCAGCAGCCCTGATGGTAGCACAGATACGCAGTATTTT,.,TRBJ2-3,TRBV5-4,few
CASRLAVATSGSPESYEQYF,TGTGCAAGTCGCTTAGCTGTAGCGACTAGCGGCAGCCCGGAGTCCTACGAGCAGTACTTC,.,TRBJ2-7,TRBV12-2,.
CASNSGQLSNQPQHF,TGTGCCAGCAACTCGGGACAGCTTAGCAATCAGCCCCAGCATTTT,TRBD1,TRBJ1-5,TRBV11-2,.
CASSQTGRNSPPHF,TGTGCCAGCAGCCAGACAGGGCGGAATTCACCCCCCCACTTT,TRBD1,TRBJ1-6,TRBV7-2,.
CVSSQGSAGGTQYF,TGTGTCAGCAGCCAGGGATCCGCGGGGGGGACCCAATACTTC,TRBD2,TRBJ2-5,TRBV11-2,.
CASSLIGRARDTQYF,TGTGCCAGCAGCTTGATCGGGAGGGCCAGAGATACGCAGTATTTT,TRBD2,TRBJ2-3,TRBV11-2,.
CVVSESGTSGRDEQFF,TGTGTAGTCAGTGAATCCGGGACTAGCGGGAGGGATGAGCAGTTCTTT,TRBD2,TRBJ2-1,TRBV10-3,.
CASSYNSEGDIQYF,TGTGCCAGCAGTTATAACTCGGAGGGCGACATTCAGTACTTC,.,TRBJ2-4,TRBV6-2/TRBV6-3,many
CASGMTGYGYTF,TGTGCTAGTGGCATGACAGGGTATGGCTACACCTTC,TRBD1,TRBJ1-2,TRBV12-5,few
CASRNNLAGGRTQQYF,TGTGCCAGCAGAAACAACCTAGCGGGAGGTCGTACGCAGCAGTACTTC,TRBD2,TRBJ2-7,TRBV6-2/TRBV6-3,.
CSARGNTEAFF,TGCAGCGCCAGGGGAAACACTGAAGCTTTCTTT,.,TRBJ1-1,TRBV29-1,many
CASSCHRMGTGELFF,TGTGCCAGCAGCTGTCACCGGATGGGCACCGGGGAGCTGTTCTTT,.,TRBJ2-2,TRBV11-2,.
CASSRVRGSTDTQYF,TGTGCCAGCAGCCGAGTACGGGGGAGCACAGATACGCAGTATTTT,.,TRBJ2-3,TRBV14,.
CASSLDQDREAFF,TGTGCCAGCAGCTTGGATCAGGACAGGGAAGCTTTCTTT,TRBD1,TRBJ1-1,TRBV7-9,.
CASSSYALPTGDQWAQYF,TGTGCCAGCAGCTCCTACGCTCTTCCGACAGGGGATCAATGGGCCCAGTACTTC,TRBD1,TRBJ2-5,TRBV5-4,.
CASSLGGLGETQYF,TGTGCCAGCAGCCTCGGGGGGTTAGGGGAGACCCAGTACTTC,TRBD2,TRBJ2-5,TRBV7-9,once
CAWSVHAGGATGELFF,TGTGCCTGGAGTGTACATGCGGGAGGGGCCACCGGGGAGCTGTTTTTT,TRBD2,TRBJ2-2,TRBV30,.
CASSLSWQGNEQYF,TGTGCCAGCAGCTTATCATGGCAGGGCAACGAGCAGTACTTC,.,TRBJ2-7,TRBV11-2,.
CAISTGGNTEAFF,TGTGCCATCAGTACAGGGGGGAACACTGAAGCTTTCTTT,TRBD1,TRBJ1-1,TRBV10-3,few
CASSLGPTTDTQYF,TGCGCCAGCAGCTTGGGACCCACCACAGATACGCAGTATTTT,.,TRBJ2-3,TRBV5-1,.
CASSWEGVSYGYTF,TGTGCCAGCAGCTGGGAGGGAGTCAGCTATGGCTACACCTTC,.,TRBJ1-2,TRBV11-2,many
CASSPLAGRTGELFF,TGCGCCAGCAGCCCACTAGCGGGAAGAACCGGGGAGCTGTTTTTT,TRBD2,TRBJ2-2,TRBV5-1,few
CASSPGLVDTYEQCF,TGTGCCAGCAGTCCAGGACTAGTGGATACCTACGAGCAGTGCTTC,TRBD2,TRBJ2-7,TRBV12-3/TRBV12-4,.
CASSFSQAAETQYF,TGTGCCAGCAGCTTCTCTCAGGCCGCGGAGACCCAGTACTTC,.,TRBJ2-5,TRBV11-3,many
CASNKRGDEQYF,TGTGCCAGCAACAAAAGAGGGGACGAGCAGTACTTC,.,TRBJ2-7,TRBV5-4,many
CASSSRQGRNTGELFF,TGTGCCAGCAGCTCCCGACAGGGAAGGAACACCGGGGAGCTGTTTTTT,TRBD1,TRBJ2-2,TRBV11-3,many
CVSSTPTSWPDNEQFF,TGTGTCAGCAGTACCCCGACTAGCTGGCCGGACAATGAGCAGTTCTTC,TRBD2,TRBJ2-1,TRBV5-6,once
CVSSRGTGGIYEQYF,TGTGTCAGCAGCAGGGGGACAGGGGGCATATACGAGCAGTACTTC,TRBD1,TRBJ2-7,TRBV12-3/TRBV12-4,.
CASQKGAEQYF,TGTGCCAGCCAAAAGGGAGCCGAGCAGTACTTC,.,TRBJ2-7,TRBV10-3,many
CASTESLAGVQQQFF,TGTGCCAGTACCGAATCACTAGCGGGAGTACAGCAGCAGTTCTTC,TRBD2,TRBJ2-1,TRBV6-2/TRBV6-3,.
CASSDRQPYIEAFF,TGTGCCAGCAGTGATCGGCAGCCATACATTGAAGCTTTCTTT,.,TRBJ1-1,TRBV25-1,.
CASSLQRDSTYEQYF,TGTGCCAGCAGCTTACAGCGGGACAGTACCTACGAGCAGTACTTC,.,TRBJ2-7,TRBV11-2,.
CASVADQTDAQYF,TGCGCCAGCGTAGCGGACCAAACAGATGCGCAATATTTT,.,TRBJ2-3,TRBV10-2,.
CDTSDHTLRTEKQGNEQFF,TGTGACACCAGTGATCATACCCTCCGGACAGAAAAACAGGGCAATGAGCAGTTCTTC,.,TRBJ2-1,TRBV24-1,.
CASSDGGIQETQYF,TGTGCCAGCAGTGACGGAGGGATTCAAGAGACCCAGTACTTC,.,TRBJ2-5,TRBV6-5,.